One and the same sample provided the 7 T cell receptor beta chains below, sequenced in a study of T cells after yellow fever vaccination. TCRdb ran MiXCR on the 5' RACE reads and lists one entry per CDR3 protein. The sample contains just over 300,000 distinct CDR3 sequences, 3% to 4.5% of which appear only once. Sequenced here: PBMCs, sampled on the day of the yellow fever booster vaccination. These receptor sequences come from a man aged 18 to 29 who received the YFV17D yellow fever vaccine.

This clonotype was observed many times. This chain links TRBV4-3 with TRBJ2-3; 11 positions agree with TRBD2. Germline V lookup: CDR1 LGHNA, CDR2 YSLEER. The CDR3 totals 17 residues. Unmatched junction bases numbered 2, after V lost 0 bases and J lost 0 bases. CDR3 sequence: CASSQDPSGGSTDTQYF. The CDR3 DNA sequence: TGCGCCAGCAGCCAAGATCCTAGCGGGGGGAGCACAGATACGCAGTATTTT.

In its sample, this clonotype was seen many times. The chain has TRBV4-3 and TRBJ2-3, with D possibly TRBD2 on 7 matching bases. Trimming took 4 bases from V and 1 from J, leaving 18 bases between them. CDR1 is LGHNA, CDR2 YSLEER, per germline. The CDR3 has 17 amino acids. DNA for the CDR3: TGCGCCAGCAGCCTCGCCGTTCTAGGGGGGGGCACAGATACGCAGTATTTT. Amino acids: CASSLAVLGGGTDTQYF.

There are a few counts of this clonotype. V is TRBV4-1 and J is TRBJ1-6; D is unclear. The CDR3 has 15 residues. CDR1 MGHRA and CDR2 YSYEKL come from the germline V gene. V was clipped by 0 bases and J by 9 bases, with 12 bases between them. The CDR3 nucleotides read TGCGCCAGCAGCCAAGATGTTTCCCGGGGTTCACCCCTCCACTTT. Protein product: CASSQDVSRGSPLHF.

This chain links TRBV5-1 with TRBJ2-3; D possibly corresponds to TRBD2 (5 bases). Germline V lookup: CDR1 SGHRS, CDR2 YFSETQ. V dropped 0 bases and J dropped 5 bases, with 13 bases sitting between them. The CDR3 has 15 residues. For the CDR3, the DNA is TGCGCCAGCAGCTTGGACCTTTCCGAGGGAGATACGCAGTATTTT. Its translation is CASSLDLSEGDTQYF.

This clonotype was detected only a few times. The CDR3 DNA reads TGTGCCAGCAGTGAAGTTCGAGATAATTCACCCCTCCACTTT. It encodes CASSEVRDNSPLHF. This chain uses TRBV6-1 with TRBJ1-6; D uncertain. The length of the CDR3 is 14 residues. Germline V lookup: CDR1 MNHNS, CDR2 SASEGT. Trimming took 1 base from V and 5 from J, leaving 6 bases between them.

The V gene is TRBV4-2, the J gene TRBJ2-5, with 10 bases fitting TRBD2. The V gene's germline CDR1 is LGHNA and CDR2 YNFKEQ. The CDR3 covers 16 residues. Losses at the gene ends were 0 bases for V and 5 bases for J; bases not matched to a gene: 6. This chain's CDR3 is CASSQEERGGVETQYF. CDR3 bases: TGTGCCAGCAGCCAAGAAGAGCGGGGGGGCGTGGAGACCCAGTACTTC.

This clonotype was detected ten times or more. This chain joins TRBV5-4 and TRBJ1-6, with D maybe TRBD1 (5 bases). Germline V lookup: CDR1 SGHNT, CDR2 YYREEE (reference sequence). V lost 2 bases and J 9 bases, leaving 12 bases between the germline ends. The CDR3 extends over 14 amino acids. The CDR3 DNA reads as TGTGCCAGCAGCTTCGAAGGGGCAGGTTCACCCCTCCACTTT. Amino acids: CASSFEGAGSPLHF.